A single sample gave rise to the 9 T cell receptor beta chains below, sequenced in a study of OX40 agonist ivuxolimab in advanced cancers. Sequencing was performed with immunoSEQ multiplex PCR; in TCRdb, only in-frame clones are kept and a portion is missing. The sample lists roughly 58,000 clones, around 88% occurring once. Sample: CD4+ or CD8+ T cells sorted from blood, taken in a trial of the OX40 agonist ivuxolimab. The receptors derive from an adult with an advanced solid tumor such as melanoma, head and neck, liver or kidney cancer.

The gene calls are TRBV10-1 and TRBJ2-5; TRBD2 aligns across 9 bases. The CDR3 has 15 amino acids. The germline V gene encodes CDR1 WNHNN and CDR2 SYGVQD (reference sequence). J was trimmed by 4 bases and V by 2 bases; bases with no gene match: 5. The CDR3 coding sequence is TGCGCCAGCAGTGAGCGAGTAGCGGGGGCAGAGACCCAGTACTTC. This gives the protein CASSERVAGAETQYF.

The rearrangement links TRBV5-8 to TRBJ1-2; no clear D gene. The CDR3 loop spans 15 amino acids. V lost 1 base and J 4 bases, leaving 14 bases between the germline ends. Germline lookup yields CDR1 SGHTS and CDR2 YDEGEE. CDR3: CASSLNADLVYGYTF. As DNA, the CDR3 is TGTGCCAGCAGCTTGAATGCAGATTTGGTCTATGGCTACACCTTC.

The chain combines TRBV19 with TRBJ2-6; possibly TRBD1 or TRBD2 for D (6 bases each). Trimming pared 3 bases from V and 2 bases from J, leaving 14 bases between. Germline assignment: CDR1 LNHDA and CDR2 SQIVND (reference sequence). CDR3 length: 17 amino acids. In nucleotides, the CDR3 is TGTGCCAGTAGTATGGGGGCGCGGGAAGCTGGGGCCAACGTCCTGACTTTC. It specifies CASSMGAREAGANVLTF.

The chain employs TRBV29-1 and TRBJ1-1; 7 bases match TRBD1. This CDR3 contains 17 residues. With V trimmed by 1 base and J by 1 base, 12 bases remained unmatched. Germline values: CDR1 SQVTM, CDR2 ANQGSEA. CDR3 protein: CSVEVRDRLVKNTEAFF. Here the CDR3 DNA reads TGCAGCGTTGAAGTGCGGGACAGACTAGTAAAGAACACTGAAGCTTTCTTT.

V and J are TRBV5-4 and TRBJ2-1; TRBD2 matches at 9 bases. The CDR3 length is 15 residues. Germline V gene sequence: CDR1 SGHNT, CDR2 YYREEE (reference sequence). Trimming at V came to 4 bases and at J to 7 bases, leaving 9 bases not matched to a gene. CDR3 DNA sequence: TGTGCCAGCAGCCTGCCTAGCGGGGATGTTAATGAGCAGTTCTTC. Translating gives CASSLPSGDVNEQFF.

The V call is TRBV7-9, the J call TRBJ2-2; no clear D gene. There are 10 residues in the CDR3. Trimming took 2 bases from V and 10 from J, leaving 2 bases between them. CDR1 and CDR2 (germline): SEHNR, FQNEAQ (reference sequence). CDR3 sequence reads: CASSLLELFF. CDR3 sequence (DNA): TGTGCCAGCAGCTTATTGGAGCTGTTTTTT.

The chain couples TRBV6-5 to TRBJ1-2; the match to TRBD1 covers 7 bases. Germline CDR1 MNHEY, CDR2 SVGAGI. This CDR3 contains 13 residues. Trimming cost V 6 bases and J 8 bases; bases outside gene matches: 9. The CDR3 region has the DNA TGTGCCAGCAGCCCGACAGGGCTAGAAGGCTACACCTTC. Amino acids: CASSPTGLEGYTF.

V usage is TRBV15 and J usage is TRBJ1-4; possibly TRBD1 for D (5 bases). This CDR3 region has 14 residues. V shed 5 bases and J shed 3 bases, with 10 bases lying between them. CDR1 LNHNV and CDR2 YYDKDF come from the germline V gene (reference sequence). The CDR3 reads CATSGRDANEKLFF. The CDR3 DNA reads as TGTGCCACCAGCGGCAGGGATGCTAATGAAAAACTGTTTTTT.

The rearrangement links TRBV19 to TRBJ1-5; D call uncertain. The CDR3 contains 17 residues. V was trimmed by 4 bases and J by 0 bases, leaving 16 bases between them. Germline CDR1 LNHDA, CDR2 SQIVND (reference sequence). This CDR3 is CASSTTGLTNSNQPQHF. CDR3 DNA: TGTGCCAGTAGTACCACCGGACTGACTAATAGCAATCAGCCCCAGCATTTT.